Reported below is one TCR beta chain. What it binds is unknown. The source of the sample is a study of cytomegalovirus exposure and HLA in healthy donors. The PCR used 60 Vbeta and 13 Jbeta primers. The assay was immunoSEQ multiplex PCR, and TCRdb's table has in-frame clones only and misses some. The table shows about 130,000 clones, with approximately 89% occurring only once. The study's findings and limits: The productive fraction for most TCR beta V segments was about 87% or about 30% in an earlier analysis. The listing of fewer than 200 TCR beta chains classed them as cytomegalovirus-associated.

V was clipped by 2 bases and J by 8 bases; unmatched bases: 4. Germline-derived CDR1 and CDR2 are WNHNN and SYGVQD (reference sequence). The CDR3 has 13 residues. V and J are TRBV10-1 and TRBJ2-7; 9 positions agree with TRBD2. Sequenced input: PBMCs. The sequence derives from a woman younger than 45 in good health and CMV-seropositive. The CDR3 region is CASSENGLAKQYF. For the CDR3, the DNA is TGCGCCAGCAGTGAGAATGGACTAGCGAAGCAGTACTTC.